This T cell receptor (beta chain) was captured by sequencing in a study of blood T cell repertoires in COVID-19. V lost 6 bases to trimming and J lost 10 bases; unmatched junction nucleotides: 11. Germline V gene lookup returns CDR1 MDHEN and CDR2 SYDVKM. The length of the CDR3 is 15 residues. Produced via immunoSEQ multiplex PCR; TCRdb's table is partial and in-frame only. The sample lists tens of thousands of clones; about 86% were seen once. The sequence derives from a man at least 80 years old with acute or convalescent COVID-19. Sequenced material: peripheral blood. The genes are TRBV28 and TRBJ2-1, with 11 bases aligning to TRBD2. CDR3 sequence: CASSLTSGGPQEQFF. CDR3 nucleotide sequence: TGTGCCAGCAGCCTTACTAGCGGGGGACCTCAGGAGCAGTTCTTC.